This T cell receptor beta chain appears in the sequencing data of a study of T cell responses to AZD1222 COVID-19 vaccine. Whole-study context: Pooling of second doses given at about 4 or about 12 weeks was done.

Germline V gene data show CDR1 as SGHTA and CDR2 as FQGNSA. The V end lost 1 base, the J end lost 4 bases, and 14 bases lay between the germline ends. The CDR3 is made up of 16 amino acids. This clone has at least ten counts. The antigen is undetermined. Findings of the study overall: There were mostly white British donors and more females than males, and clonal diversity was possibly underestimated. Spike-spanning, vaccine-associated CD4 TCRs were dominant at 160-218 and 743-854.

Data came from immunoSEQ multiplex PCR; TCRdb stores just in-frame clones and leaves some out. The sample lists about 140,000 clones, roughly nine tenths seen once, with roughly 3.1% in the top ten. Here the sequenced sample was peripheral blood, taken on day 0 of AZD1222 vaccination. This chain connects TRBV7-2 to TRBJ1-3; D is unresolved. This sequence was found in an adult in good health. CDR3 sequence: CASSLEVGSAGNTIYF. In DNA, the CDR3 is TGTGCCAGCAGCTTAGAGGTCGGGTCGGCCGGAAACACCATATATTTT.